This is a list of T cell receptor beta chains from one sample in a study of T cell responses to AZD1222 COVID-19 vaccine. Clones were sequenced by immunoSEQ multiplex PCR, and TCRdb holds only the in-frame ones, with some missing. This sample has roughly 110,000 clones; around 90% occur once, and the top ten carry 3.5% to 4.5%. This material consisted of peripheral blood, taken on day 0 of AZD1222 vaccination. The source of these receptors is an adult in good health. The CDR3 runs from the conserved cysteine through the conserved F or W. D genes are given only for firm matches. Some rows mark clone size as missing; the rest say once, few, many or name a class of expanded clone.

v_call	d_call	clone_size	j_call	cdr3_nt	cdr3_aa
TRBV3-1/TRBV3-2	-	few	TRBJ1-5	TGTGCCAGCAGCCAGATGGGCAGGGAAGGACAGCCCCAGCATTTT	CASSQMGREGQPQHF
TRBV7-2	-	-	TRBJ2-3	TGTGCCAGCAGCTTAGCGGGGCGGCCTAGCACAGATACGCAGTATTTT	CASSLAGRPSTDTQYF
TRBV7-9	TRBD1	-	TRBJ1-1	TGTGCCAGCAGCCCACAGGGGTTACGCAACACTGAAGCTTTCTTT	CASSPQGLRNTEAFF
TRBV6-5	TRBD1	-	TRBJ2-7	TGTGCCAGCAGCTCCGGGACAGGGACCTACGAGCAGTACTTC	CASSSGTGTYEQYF
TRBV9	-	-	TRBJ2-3	TGTGCCAGCAGCGGGAGGGCAGAGGGAGAAGATACGCAGTATTTT	CASSGRAEGEDTQYF
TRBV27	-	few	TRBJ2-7	TGTGCCAGCAGCCGACAGGGAGGCGAGCAGTACTTC	CASSRQGGEQYF
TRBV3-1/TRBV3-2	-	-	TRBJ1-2	TGTGCCAGCAGCCGATATAGGGAAGTCTATGGCTACACCTTC	CASSRYREVYGYTF
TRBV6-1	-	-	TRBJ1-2	TGTGCCAGCAGTGAAGCTCAAAACTATGGCTACACCTTC	CASSEAQNYGYTF
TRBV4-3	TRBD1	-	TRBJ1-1	TGCGCCAGCAAACAGGGGGAAGGCCTGAACACTGAAGCTTTCTTT	CASKQGEGLNTEAFF
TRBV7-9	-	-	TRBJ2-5	TGTGCCAGCAGCTCGCAGGAGGCCCCACAAAAAGAGACCCAGTACTTC	CASSSQEAPQKETQYF
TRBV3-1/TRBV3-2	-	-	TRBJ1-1	TGTGCCAGCAGCCAAGGAGGGCATGAAGCTTTCTTT	CASSQGGHEAFF
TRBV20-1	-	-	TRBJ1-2	TGCAGTGCTAGTGGGGGGAACTATGGCTACACCTTC	CSASGGNYGYTF
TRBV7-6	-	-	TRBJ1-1	TGTGCCAGCAGCTTATCCATGAACACTGAAGCTTTCTTT	CASSLSMNTEAFF
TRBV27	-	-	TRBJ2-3	TGTGCCAGCAGTTTTGAATCCCCGGGGGATACGCAGTATTTT	CASSFESPGDTQYF
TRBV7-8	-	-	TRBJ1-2	TGTGCCAGCAGCTTAGGGAGGGGGATCGGCTATGGCTACACCTTC	CASSLGRGIGYGYTF
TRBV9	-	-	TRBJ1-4	TGTGCCAGCAGCGTAACCGCGGGTAATGAAAAACTGTTTTTT	CASSVTAGNEKLFF
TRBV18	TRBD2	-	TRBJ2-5	TGTGCCAGCTCACCGGGACTAGGGGGAGAGACCCAGTACTTC	CASSPGLGGETQYF
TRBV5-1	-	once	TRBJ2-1	TGCGCCAGCGGGGTCTCCTACAATGAGCAGTTCTTC	CASGVSYNEQFF
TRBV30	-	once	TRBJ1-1	TGTGCCTGGAGTAGAGCGGTGGGGGGCACTGAAGCTTTCTTT	CAWSRAVGGTEAFF
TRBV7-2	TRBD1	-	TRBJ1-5	TGTGCCAGCAGCTTAGGACAGGGACAGCCCCAGCATTTT	CASSLGQGQPQHF
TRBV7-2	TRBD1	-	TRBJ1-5	TGTGCCAGCAGCTTAGGGACAGGGGGCATTCAGCCCCAGCATTTT	CASSLGTGGIQPQHF
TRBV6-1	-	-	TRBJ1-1	TGTGCCAGCAGCCTAAAACAGAACACTGAAGCTTTCTTT	CASSLKQNTEAFF
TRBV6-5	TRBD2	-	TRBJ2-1	TGTGCCAGCAGTTCCCGTAGCGGGAGAACGCACAATGAGCAGTTCTTC	CASSSRSGRTHNEQFF
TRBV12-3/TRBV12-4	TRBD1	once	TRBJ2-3	TGTGCCAGCAGTCGGGACAGGCCGGATACGCAGTATTTT	CASSRDRPDTQYF
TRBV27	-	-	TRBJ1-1	TGTGCCAGCAGTCCGATACCTCCGGGACAGAACACTGAAGCTTTCTTT	CASSPIPPGQNTEAFF
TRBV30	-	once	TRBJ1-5	TGTGCCTGGAGTAGAGGACCCTTAGAAGGGCCCCAGCATTTT	CAWSRGPLEGPQHF
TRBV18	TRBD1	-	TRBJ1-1	TGTGCCAGCTCACCAGGACAGGGTGAAGCTTTCTTT	CASSPGQGEAFF
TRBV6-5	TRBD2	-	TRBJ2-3	TGTGCCAGCAGTTATAGCGGGGGGGAGAGAACGCAGTATTTT	CASSYSGGERTQYF
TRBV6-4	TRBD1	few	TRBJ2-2	TGTGCCAGCAGTCCGGGACAGGAGAACACCGGGGAGCTGTTTTTT	CASSPGQENTGELFF
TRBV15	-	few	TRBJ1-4	TGTGCCACCAGCAGAGACAGAGCTAATGAAAAACTGTTTTTT	CATSRDRANEKLFF
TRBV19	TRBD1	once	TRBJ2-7	TGTGCCAGTAGTAAGGGACAGGGTGGCGACGAGCAGTACTTC	CASSKGQGGDEQYF
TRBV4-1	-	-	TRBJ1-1	TGCGCCAGCAGCCAACGGGCTCTGGGGGCGAGGAACACTGAAGCTTTCTTT	CASSQRALGARNTEAFF